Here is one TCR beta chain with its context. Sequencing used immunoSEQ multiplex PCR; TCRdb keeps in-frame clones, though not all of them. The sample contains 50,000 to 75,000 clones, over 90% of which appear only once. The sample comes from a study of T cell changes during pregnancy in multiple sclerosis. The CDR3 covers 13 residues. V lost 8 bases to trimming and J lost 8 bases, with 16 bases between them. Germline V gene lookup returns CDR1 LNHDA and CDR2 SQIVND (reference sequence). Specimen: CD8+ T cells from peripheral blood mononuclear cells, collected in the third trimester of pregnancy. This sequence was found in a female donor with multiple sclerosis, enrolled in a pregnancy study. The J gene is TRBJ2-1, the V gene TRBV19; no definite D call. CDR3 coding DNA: TGTGCCAGTGACAATGTCGGAACCGATGAGCAGTTCTTC. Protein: CASDNVGTDEQFF.